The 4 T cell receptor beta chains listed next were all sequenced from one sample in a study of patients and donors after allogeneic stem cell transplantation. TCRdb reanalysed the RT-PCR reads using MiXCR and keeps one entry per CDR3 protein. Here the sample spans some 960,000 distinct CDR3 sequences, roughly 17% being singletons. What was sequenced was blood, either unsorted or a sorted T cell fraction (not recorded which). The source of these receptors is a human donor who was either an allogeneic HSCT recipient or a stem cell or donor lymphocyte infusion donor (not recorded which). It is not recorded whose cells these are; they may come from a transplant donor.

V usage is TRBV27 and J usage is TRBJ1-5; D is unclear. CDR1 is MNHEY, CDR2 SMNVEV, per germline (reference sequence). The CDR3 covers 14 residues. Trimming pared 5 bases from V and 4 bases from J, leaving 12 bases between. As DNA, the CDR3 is TGTGCCAGCAGTGTGCAAAGAGGGAATCAGCCCCAGCATTTT. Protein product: CASSVQRGNQPQHF.

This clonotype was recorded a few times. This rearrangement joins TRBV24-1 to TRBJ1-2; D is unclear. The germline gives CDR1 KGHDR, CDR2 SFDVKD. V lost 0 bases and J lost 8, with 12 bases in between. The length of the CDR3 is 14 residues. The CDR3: CATSDLGDIQGYTF. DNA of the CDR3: TGTGCCACCAGTGATTTGGGAGACATCCAAGGCTACACCTTC.

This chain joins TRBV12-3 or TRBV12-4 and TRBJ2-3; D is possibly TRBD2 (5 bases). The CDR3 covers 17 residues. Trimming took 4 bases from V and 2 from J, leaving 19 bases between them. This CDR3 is CASSSRTVRPPTDTQYF. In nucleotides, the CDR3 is TGTGCCAGCAGTTCCCGGACTGTCAGACCACCCACAGATACGCAGTATTTT.

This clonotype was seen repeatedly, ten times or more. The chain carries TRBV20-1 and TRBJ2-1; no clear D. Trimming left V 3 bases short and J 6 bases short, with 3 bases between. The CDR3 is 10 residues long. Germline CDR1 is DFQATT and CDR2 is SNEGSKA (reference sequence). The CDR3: CSASLNEQFF. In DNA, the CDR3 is TGCAGTGCTAGTCTCAATGAGCAGTTCTTC.